Listed here is a single T cell receptor beta chain. Its antigen is not known. What was sequenced were expressed TCRB transcripts, since all of the isolated RNA had been reverse transcribed. Read counts averaged approximately 3.3 million for samples of naive, central memory and regulatory T cells. Sequencing was performed with immunoSEQ multiplex PCR; in TCRdb, only in-frame clones are kept and a portion is missing. The repertoire has tens of thousands of clones, about 50% of them found once; the top ten carry 2% to 3%. This record belongs to a study of beta chain features in type 1 diabetes. General observations from the study: TCRB CDR3s were moderately but significantly shorter in Type 1 diabetes patients in all four CD4+ subsets. It was possible that PCR favored shorter templates, equally so in patients and controls.

This clonotype was obtained from a woman in her forties with type 1 diabetes. Source material: Tregs from blood.

In nucleotides, the CDR3 is TGTGCCGTCCAGGGGGCGCGCGGCTACACCTTC. Translating it yields CAVQGARGYTF. The chain has TRBV28 and TRBJ1-2, with 8 bases identical to TRBD1. Germline CDR1 MDHEN, CDR2 SYDVKM. With V trimmed by 11 bases and J by 8 bases, 7 bases remained unmatched. The CDR3 contains 11 residues.